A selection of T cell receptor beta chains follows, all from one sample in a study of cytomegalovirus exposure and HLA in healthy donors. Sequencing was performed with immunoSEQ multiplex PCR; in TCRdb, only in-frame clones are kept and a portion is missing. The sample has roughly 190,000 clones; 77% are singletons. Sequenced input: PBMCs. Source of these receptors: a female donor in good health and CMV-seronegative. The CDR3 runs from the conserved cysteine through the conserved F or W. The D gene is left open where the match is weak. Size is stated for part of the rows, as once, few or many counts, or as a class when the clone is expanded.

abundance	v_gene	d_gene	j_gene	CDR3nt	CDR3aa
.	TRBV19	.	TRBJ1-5	TGTGCCAGTAGTATAGTTGCGGGTCAGCCCCAGCATTTT	CASSIVAGQPQHF
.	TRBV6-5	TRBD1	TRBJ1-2	TGTGCCAGCAGCAGGGACAGCTATGGCTACACCTTC	CASSRDSYGYTF
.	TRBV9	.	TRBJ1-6	TGTGCCAGCAGCGTAGACCCGGGGGAAAGTTCACCCCTCCACTTT	CASSVDPGESSPLHF
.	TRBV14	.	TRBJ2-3	TGTGCCAGCAGCCAGGGCCGCAGCACAGATACGCAGTATTTT	CASSQGRSTDTQYF
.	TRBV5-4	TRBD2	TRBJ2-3	TGTGCCAGCATCCGCCACGGGGGGGTGGACACAGATACGCAGTATTTT	CASIRHGGVDTDTQYF
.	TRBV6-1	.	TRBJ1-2	TGTGCCAGCAGTGAATTTGAGGGAGGGAACTATGGCTACACCTTC	CASSEFEGGNYGYTF
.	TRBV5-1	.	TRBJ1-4	TGCGCCAGCAGCTTGGTACCTGGAGGGGATGAAAAACTGTTTTTT	CASSLVPGGDEKLFF
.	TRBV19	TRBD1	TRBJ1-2	TGTGCCAGCTACGATGGGACAGGCGTCTATGGCTACACCTTC	CASYDGTGVYGYTF
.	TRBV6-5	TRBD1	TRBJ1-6	TGTGCCAGCTGGACGGACAGGGAAAATTCACCCCTCCACTTT	CASWTDRENSPLHF
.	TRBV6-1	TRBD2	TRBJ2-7	TGTGCCTGCAGGACTAGCGGAGGGCCCGCCTACGAGCAGTACTTC	CACRTSGGPAYEQYF
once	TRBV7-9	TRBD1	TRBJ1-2	TGTGCCAGCAGCTCGACAGGGGGCGGTGGCTACACCTTC	CASSSTGGGGYTF
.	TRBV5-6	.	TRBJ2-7	TGTGCCAGCAGCTTTAAGAACGTTCGAGGACTCTACGAGCAGTACTTC	CASSFKNVRGLYEQYF
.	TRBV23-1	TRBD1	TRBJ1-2	TGCGCCAGCAGTCAACCCAACCCCACAGGGGGCGCAAGCAATGGCTACACCTTC	CASSQPNPTGGASNGYTF
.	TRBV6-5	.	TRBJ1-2	TGTGCCAGCAGTTTACAGCATAACTATGGCTACACCTTC	CASSLQHNYGYTF
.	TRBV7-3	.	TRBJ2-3	TGTGCCAGCAGCTTACTGGGCGATACGCAGTATTTT	CASSLLGDTQYF
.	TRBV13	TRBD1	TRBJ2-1	TGTGCCAGCAGCTTAGCGGACAGGGGTGTGGATGAGCAGTTCTTC	CASSLADRGVDEQFF
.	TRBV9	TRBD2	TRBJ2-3	TGTGCCAGCAGCGTGCTAGCGGGAGTACCAGATACGCAGTATTTT	CASSVLAGVPDTQYF
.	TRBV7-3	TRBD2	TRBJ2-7	TGTGCCAGCAGCCCACCCGGGACTATCCACGAGCAGTACTTC	CASSPPGTIHEQYF
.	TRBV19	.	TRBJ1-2	TGTGCCAGTATTAGGGCGGGGGTCGACTATGGCTACACCTTC	CASIRAGVDYGYTF
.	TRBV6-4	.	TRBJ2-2	TGTGCCAGCAGTGACACCCCTGGGGGGGGGCGCACCGGGGAGCTGTTTTTT	CASSDTPGGGRTGELFF
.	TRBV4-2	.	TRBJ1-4	TGTGCCAGCAGCCATCTCCTGGGCCCAGAAAAACTGTTTTTT	CASSHLLGPEKLFF
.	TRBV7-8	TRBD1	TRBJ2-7	TGTGCCAGCAGCTTACAGGGGGTCGCCTACGAGCAGTACTTC	CASSLQGVAYEQYF
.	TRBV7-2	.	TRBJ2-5	TGTGCCAGCAGCTTAGCAGGGCCAGGGGAGACCCAGTACTTC	CASSLAGPGETQYF
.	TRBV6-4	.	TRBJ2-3	TGTGCCAGCAGTGACGGGGAGACTAGCACAGATACGCAGTATTTT	CASSDGETSTDTQYF
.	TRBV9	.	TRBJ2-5	TGTGCCAGCAGCGTGGCCGGCAGTTCGGGACAAGAGACCCAGTACTTC	CASSVAGSSGQETQYF
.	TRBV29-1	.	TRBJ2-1	TGCAGCGTATCGAGGGGGTCCTTCTCCTACAATGAGCAGTTCTTC	CSVSRGSFSYNEQFF
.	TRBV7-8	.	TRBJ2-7	TGTGCCAGCAGCTACCAGGCTAGCGTCTCCTACGAGCAGTACTTC	CASSYQASVSYEQYF
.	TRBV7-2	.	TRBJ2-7	TGTGCCAGCAGCTTGTCTAGTACTTCCTACGAGCAGTACTTC	CASSLSSTSYEQYF
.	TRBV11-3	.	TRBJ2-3	TGTGCCAGCAGCTCGGGGGTTCTACCCACAGATACGCAGTATTTT	CASSSGVLPTDTQYF
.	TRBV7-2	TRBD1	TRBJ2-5	TGTGCCAGCAGCCAGGACAGGGCAGGGGAGACCCAGTACTTC	CASSQDRAGETQYF
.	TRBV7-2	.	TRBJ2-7	TGTGCCAGCAGCTTAGGGGGGCAGGGCTTAGCCTACGAGCAGTACTTC	CASSLGGQGLAYEQYF
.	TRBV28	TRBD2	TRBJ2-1	TGTGCCAGCAAAAAGGCTAGCGGGAGAATCTCCTACAATGAGCAGTTCTTC	CASKKASGRISYNEQFF
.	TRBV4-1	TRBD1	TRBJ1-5	TGCGCCAGCAGCCAAGGTTGGGGACAGGGCAATCAGCCCCAGCATTTT	CASSQGWGQGNQPQHF
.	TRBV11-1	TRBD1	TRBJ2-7	TGTGCCAGCAGCCCGGGACAGACAAATCCCTACGAGCAGTACTTC	CASSPGQTNPYEQYF
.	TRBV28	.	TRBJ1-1	TGTGCCAGCAGTTTTCCCCAGGGTGGTGAAGCTTTCTTT	CASSFPQGGEAFF
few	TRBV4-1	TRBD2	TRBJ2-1	TGCGCCAGCAGCCAGAGTGGGACTAGCGGATCCAATGAGCAGTTCTTC	CASSQSGTSGSNEQFF
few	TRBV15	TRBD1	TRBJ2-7	TGTGCCACCAGCAGGCCAGGACAGGGGCCCCTCTACGAGCAGTACTTC	CATSRPGQGPLYEQYF
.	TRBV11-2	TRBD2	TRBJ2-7	TGTGCCAGCAGCGTACGACTAGCGGCCACCTACGAGCAGTACTTC	CASSVRLAATYEQYF
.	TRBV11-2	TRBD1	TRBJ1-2	TGTGCCAGCAGCTTAGGGGGAGGACAGGGGGATGGCTACACCTTC	CASSLGGGQGDGYTF
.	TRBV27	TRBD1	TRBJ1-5	TGTGCCAGCACCTCTCTCCAGGGGGCCGGGCAGCCCCAGCATTTT	CASTSLQGAGQPQHF
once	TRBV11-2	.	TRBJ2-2	TGTGCCAGCAGCTTAGGGCATACCACCGGGGAGCTGTTTTTT	CASSLGHTTGELFF
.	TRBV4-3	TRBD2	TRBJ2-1	TGCGCCAGCAGCCAAGATACGAGCGGGGGATGGAATGAGCAGTTCTTC	CASSQDTSGGWNEQFF
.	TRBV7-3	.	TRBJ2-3	TGTGCCAGCAGCTTTACGGGCGGAGGGGATACGCAGTATTTT	CASSFTGGGDTQYF
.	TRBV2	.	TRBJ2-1	TGTGCCAGCCTGGAGGGGGCGAATGAGCAGTTCTTC	CASLEGANEQFF